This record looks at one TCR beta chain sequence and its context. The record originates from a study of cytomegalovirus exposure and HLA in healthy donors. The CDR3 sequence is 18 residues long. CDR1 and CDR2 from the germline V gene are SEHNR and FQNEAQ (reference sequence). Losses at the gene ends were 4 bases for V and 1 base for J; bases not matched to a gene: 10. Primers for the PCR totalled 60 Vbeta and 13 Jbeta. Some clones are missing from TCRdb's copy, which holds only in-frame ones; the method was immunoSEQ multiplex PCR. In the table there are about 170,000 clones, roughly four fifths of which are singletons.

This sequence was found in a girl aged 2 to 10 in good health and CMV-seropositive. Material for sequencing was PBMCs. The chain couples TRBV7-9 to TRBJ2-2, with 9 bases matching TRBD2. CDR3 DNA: TGTGCCAGCAGCTACCGACTAGCGGACTTTTTGAACACCGGGGAGCTGTTTTTT. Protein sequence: CASSYRLADFLNTGELFF.